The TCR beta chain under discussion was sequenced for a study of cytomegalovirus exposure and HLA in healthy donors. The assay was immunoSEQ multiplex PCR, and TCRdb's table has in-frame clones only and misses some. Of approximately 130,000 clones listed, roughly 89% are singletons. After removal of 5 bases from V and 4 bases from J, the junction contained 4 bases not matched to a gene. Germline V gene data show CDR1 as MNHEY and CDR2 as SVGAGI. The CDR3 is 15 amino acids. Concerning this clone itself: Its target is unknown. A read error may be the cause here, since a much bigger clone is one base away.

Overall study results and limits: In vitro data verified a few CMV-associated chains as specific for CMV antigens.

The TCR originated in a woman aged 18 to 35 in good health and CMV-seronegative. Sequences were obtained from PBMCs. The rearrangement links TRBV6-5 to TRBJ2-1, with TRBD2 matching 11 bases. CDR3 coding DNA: TGTGCCAGCAGTCACGGGACTAGCGGATACAATGAGCAGTTCTTC. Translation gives CASSHGTSGYNEQFF.